This is a list of T cell receptor beta chains from one sample in a study of regulatory T cells in long-lasting Graves disease. TCRdb analysed the multiplex PCR reads with MiXCR anew, one entry per CDR3 protein. The sample has about 440,000 distinct CDR3 sequences, about 15% seen once; the top ten hold 16%. The data also belong to a second study, concerning T cells in Graves' hyperthyroidism and ophthalmopathy.

This material consisted of peripheral blood mononuclear cells (PBMCs), taken at new diagnosis, from a patient treated with antithyroid drugs. The receptors were gathered from a young woman with Graves disease. The conserved cysteine and the conserved F or W are not part of the CDR3 here. Fields, in order: J gene, V gene, CDR3 protein.

j_gene: TRBJ2-1
v_gene: TRBV7-3
CDR3aa: ASSSDRGSYNEQF

j_gene: TRBJ2-3
v_gene: TRBV3-1
CDR3aa: ASSRLAGGLTDTQY

j_gene: TRBJ2-1
v_gene: TRBV11-3
CDR3aa: ASSLESGSLYNEQF

j_gene: TRBJ2-2
v_gene: TRBV6-2/TRBV6-3
CDR3aa: ASSYNRGDTGELF

j_gene: TRBJ2-2
v_gene: TRBV28
CDR3aa: ASRETSGTVGELF

j_gene: TRBJ2-1
v_gene: TRBV10-3
CDR3aa: AISIYPPAEKGLNEQS

j_gene: TRBJ2-3
v_gene: TRBV11-1
CDR3aa: ASSPGGTQRAQY

j_gene: TRBJ1-1
v_gene: TRBV30
CDR3aa: PEGLGTEAF

j_gene: TRBJ2-2
v_gene: TRBV27
CDR3aa: ASGRMGTGELF

j_gene: TRBJ1-4
v_gene: TRBV4-1
CDR3aa: ASSLSGTGSEKLF

j_gene: TRBJ2-7
v_gene: TRBV7-2
CDR3aa: ASSLDWREQY

j_gene: TRBJ2-1
v_gene: TRBV24-1
CDR3aa: ATSDRTSGRAFEQF

j_gene: TRBJ2-7
v_gene: TRBV27
CDR3aa: ASSLGGFSSYERY

j_gene: TRBJ1-5
v_gene: TRBV6-1
CDR3aa: ASSETFLKPQH

j_gene: TRBJ1-1
v_gene: TRBV28
CDR3aa: ASSSSQFTEAF

j_gene: TRBJ2-1
v_gene: TRBV7-2
CDR3aa: ASSTRLAVYNEQF

j_gene: TRBJ2-7
v_gene: TRBV6-1
CDR3aa: ASRPFSGRTNEQY

j_gene: TRBJ2-1
v_gene: TRBV4-1
CDR3aa: ASSLGTSAAVEQF

j_gene: TRBJ2-1
v_gene: TRBV4-1
CDR3aa: ASTESSHSVSYNEQF

j_gene: TRBJ2-3
v_gene: TRBV30
CDR3aa: AWSWIAGADTQY

j_gene: TRBJ2-1
v_gene: TRBV24-1
CDR3aa: ATSDSGLVDEQF

j_gene: TRBJ2-5
v_gene: TRBV30
CDR3aa: AWRPLGGTLATEGSETQY